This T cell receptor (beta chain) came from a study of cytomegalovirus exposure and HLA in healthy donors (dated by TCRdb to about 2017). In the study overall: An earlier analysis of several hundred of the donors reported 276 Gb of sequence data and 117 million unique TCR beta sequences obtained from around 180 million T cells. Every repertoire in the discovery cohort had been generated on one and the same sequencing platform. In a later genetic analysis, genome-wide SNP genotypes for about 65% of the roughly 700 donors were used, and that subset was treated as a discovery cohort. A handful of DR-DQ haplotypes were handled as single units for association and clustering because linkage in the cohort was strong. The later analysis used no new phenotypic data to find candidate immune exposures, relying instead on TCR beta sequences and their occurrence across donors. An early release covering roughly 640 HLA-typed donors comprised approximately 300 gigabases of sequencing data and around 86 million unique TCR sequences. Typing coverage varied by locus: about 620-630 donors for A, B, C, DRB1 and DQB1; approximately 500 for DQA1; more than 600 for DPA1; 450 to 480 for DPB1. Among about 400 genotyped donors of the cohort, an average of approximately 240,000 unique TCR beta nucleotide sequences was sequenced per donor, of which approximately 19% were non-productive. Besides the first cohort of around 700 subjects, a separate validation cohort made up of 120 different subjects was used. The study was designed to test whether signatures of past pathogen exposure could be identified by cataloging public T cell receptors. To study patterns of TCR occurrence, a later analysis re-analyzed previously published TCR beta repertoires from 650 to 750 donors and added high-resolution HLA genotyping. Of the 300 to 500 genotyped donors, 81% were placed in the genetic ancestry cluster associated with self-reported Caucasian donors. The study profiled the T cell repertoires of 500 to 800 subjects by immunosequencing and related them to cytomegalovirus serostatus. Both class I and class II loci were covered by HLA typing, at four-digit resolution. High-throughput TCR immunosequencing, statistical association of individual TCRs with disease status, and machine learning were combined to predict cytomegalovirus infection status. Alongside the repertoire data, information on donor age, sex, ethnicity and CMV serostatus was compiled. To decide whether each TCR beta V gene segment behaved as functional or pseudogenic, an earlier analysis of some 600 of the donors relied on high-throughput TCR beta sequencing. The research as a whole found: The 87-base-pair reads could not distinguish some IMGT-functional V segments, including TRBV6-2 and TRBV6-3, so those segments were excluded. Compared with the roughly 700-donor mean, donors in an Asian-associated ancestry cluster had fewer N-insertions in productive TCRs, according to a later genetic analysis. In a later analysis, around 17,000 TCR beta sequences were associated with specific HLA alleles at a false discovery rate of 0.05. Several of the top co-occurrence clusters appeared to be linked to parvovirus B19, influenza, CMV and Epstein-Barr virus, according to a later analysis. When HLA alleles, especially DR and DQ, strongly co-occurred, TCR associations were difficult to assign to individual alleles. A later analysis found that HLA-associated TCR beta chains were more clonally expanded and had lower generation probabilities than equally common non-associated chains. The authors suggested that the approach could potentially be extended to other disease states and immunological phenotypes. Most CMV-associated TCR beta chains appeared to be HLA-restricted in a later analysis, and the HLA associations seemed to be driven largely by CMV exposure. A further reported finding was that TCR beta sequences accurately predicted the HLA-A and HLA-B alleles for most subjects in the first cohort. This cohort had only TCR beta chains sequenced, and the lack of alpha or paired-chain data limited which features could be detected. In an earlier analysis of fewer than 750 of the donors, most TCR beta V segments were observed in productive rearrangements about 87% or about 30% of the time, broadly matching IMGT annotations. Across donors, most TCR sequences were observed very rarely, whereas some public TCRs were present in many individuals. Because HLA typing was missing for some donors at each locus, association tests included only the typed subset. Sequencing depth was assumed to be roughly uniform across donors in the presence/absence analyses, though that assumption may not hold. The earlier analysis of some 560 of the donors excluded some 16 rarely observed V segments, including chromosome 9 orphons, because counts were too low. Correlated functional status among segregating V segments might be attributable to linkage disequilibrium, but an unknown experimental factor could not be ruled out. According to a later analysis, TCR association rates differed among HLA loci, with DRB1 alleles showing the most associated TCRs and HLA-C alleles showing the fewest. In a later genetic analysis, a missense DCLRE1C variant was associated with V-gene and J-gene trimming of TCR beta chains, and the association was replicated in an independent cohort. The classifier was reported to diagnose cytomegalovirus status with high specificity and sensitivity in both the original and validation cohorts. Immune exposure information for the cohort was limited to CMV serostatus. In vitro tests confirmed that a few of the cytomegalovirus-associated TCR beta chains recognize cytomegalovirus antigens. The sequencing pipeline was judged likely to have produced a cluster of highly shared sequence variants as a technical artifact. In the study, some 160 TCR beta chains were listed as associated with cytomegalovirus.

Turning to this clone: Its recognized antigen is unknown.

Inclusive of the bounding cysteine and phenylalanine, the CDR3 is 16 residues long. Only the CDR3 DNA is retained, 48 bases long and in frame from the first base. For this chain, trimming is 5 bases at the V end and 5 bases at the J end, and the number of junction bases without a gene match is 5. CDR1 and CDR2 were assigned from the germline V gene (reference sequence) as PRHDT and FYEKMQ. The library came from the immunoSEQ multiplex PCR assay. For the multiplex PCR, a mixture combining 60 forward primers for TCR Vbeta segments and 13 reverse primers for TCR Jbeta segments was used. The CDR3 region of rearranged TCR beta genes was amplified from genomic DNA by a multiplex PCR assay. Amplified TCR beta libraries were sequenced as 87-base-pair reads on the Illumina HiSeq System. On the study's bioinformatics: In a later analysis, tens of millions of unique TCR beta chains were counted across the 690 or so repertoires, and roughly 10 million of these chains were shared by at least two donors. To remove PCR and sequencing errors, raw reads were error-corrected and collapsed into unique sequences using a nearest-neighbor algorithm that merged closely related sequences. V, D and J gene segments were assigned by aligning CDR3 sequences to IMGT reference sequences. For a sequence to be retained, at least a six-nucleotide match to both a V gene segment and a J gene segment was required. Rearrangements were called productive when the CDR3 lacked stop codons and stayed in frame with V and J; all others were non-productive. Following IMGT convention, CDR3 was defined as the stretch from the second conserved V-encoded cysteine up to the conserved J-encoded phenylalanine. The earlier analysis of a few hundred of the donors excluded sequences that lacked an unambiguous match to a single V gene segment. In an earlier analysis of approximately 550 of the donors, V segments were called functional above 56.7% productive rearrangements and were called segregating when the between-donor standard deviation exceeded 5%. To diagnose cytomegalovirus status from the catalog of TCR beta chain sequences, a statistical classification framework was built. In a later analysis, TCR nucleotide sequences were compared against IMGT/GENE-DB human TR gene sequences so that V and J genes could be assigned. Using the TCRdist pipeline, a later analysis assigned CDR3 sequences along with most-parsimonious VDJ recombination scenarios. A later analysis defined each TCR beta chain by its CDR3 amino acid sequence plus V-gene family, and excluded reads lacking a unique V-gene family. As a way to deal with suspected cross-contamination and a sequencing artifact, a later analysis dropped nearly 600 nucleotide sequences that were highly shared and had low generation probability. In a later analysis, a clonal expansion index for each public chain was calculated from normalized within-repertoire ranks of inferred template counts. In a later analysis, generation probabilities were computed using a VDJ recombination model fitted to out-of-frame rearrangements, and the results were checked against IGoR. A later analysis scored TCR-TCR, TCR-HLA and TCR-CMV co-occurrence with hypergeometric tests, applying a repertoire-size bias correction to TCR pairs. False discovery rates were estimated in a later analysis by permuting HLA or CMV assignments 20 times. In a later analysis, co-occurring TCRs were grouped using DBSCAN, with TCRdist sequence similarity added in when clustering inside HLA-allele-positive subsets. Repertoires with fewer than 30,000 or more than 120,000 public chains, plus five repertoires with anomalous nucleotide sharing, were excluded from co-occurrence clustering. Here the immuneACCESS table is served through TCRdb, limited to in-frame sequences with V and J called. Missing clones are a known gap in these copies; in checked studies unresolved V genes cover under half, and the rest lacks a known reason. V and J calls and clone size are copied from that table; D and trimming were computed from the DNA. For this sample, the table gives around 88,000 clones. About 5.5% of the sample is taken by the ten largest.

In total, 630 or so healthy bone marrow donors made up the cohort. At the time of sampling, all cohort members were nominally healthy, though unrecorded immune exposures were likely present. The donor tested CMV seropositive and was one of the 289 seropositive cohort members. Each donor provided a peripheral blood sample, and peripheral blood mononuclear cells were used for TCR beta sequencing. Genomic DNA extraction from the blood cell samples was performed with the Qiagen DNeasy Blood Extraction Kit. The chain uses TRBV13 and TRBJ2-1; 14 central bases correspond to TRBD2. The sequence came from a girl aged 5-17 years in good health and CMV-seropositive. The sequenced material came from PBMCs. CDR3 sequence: CASSTRLAGGDNEQFF. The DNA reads TGTGCCAGCAGCACAAGACTAGCGGGGGGGGACAATGAGCAGTTCTTC.